The sequence of this T cell receptor (beta chain) was determined in a study of early T cells in non-severe SARS-CoV-2 infection. Study-level information: Sequencing input comprised bulk RNA from unsorted whole blood; chain pairing was not available.

Findings of the study overall: The VDJdb matching leaned toward anti-spike CD8 responses and overlooked private and CD4 specificities.

CDR1 and CDR2 from the germline V gene are SGHVS and FNYEAQ. The CDR3 totals 14 residues. Trimming at V came to 1 base and at J to 2 bases, leaving 2 bases not matched to a gene. Attachment of unique molecular identifiers was made to individual cDNA molecules. TCRdb processed the 5' RACE reads anew with MiXCR; each CDR3 protein has one entry. This table has tens of thousands of distinct CDR3 sequences, 5.5% to 6.5% appearing once. This clonotype has a handful of counts. Antigen specificity is unknown. The TCR originated in an adult who was a healthcare worker with PCR-confirmed SARS-CoV-2 infection or an uninfected control (not recorded which). The V and J genes are TRBV7-6 and TRBJ2-7; 7 bases match TRBD1. Sequenced material: whole blood. The CDR3 nucleotides are TGTGCCAGCAGCTTAGGGGGACAGACCTACGAGCAGTACTTC. Its protein product is CASSLGGQTYEQYF.